This T cell receptor beta chain appears in the sequencing data of a study of blood T cell repertoires in COVID-19. Study-wide context: There were acute and convalescent COVID-19 samples, and they came from the United States, Italy and Spain. Sources were T cells, B-cell-depleted T cells, or PBMCs; the material itself was cDNA or gDNA.

Profiled with immunoSEQ multiplex PCR; TCRdb holds only in-frame clones, not every one. The data hold 120,000 to 150,000 clones, with 85% to 90% observed a single time. There are 18 residues in the CDR3. Germline V CDR1 and CDR2: LGHNA, YNFKEQ. The V gene end was trimmed by 4 bases and the J gene end by 5 bases; junction bases not matched to a gene: 14. This chain connects TRBV4-2 to TRBJ2-3; 11 nucleotides line up with TRBD2. This clonotype originated in a man aged 45-60 years with active or convalescent COVID-19. The sequenced sample was peripheral blood. CDR3 sequence: CASSLGTSGRSGGDTQYF. CDR3 nucleotides: TGTGCCAGCAGCCTTGGGACTAGCGGTCGTTCTGGGGGAGATACGCAGTATTTT.